Below, 15 T cell receptor beta chains from the same sample are listed, as sequenced in a study of control samples from healthy donors and cancer patients (TCRdb year 2020). Receptor amplification or capture employed the immunoSEQ multiplex PCR assay. The immuneACCESS repertoire file appears here via TCRdb, limited to in-frame rearrangements. These files lack a portion of the clones; in checked studies, under half of the deficit traces to unresolved V genes, and the cause of the others is not known. In all, the sample holds 57,000 or so clones, and 94% of those were seen once. The biggest ten clones account for 4% of the sample. Sequenced: blood. The receptor set was obtained from a man aged 25-45 years in good health.

The rearrangement links TRBV19 to TRBJ2-1, with 11 nucleotides matching TRBD2. The V and J ends lost 0 bases and 3 bases, in that order; junction bases with no gene match: 7. This CDR3 region has 18 residues. Germline-derived CDR1 and CDR2 are LNHDA and SQIVND (reference sequence). CDR3 sequence: CASSIDGGGLAVYNEQFF. As DNA, the CDR3 is TGTGCCAGTAGTATAGATGGGGGGGGACTAGCGGTCTACAATGAGCAGTTCTTC.

In nucleotides, the CDR3 is TGTGCCAGCAGTAAACAGGGGGGTGGCAAAAACATTCAGTACTTC. Amino acid sequence: CASSKQGGGKNIQYF. This chain connects TRBV6-5 to TRBJ2-4; 8 bases map to TRBD1. Germline assignment: CDR1 MNHEY and CDR2 SVGAGI. With V trimmed by 5 bases and J by 3 bases, 6 bases remained unmatched. The CDR3 length is 15 residues.

V is TRBV28 and J is TRBJ1-1; possibly TRBD1 for D (5 bases). The CDR3 has 18 residues. V lost 5 bases and J 3 bases, leaving 25 bases between the germline ends. The V gene's germline CDR1 is MDHEN and CDR2 SYDVKM. CDR3 DNA sequence: TGTGCCAGCAGTGGAACAGTGAGAACCTGGTTGGGGGACACTGAAGCTTTCTTT. It yields the protein CASSGTVRTWLGDTEAFF.

This clone was picked up one time. This chain joins TRBV19 and TRBJ2-3, with D perhaps assigned TRBD1 or TRBD2 (5 bases each). V lost 4 bases to trimming and J lost 7 bases, with 18 bases between them. This CDR3 is built from 15 residues. Germline V gives CDR1 LNHDA, CDR2 SQIVND (reference sequence). CDR3 sequence: CASSTGTTRVNTQYF. The CDR3 nucleotides read TGTGCCAGTAGTACCGGGACCACTAGGGTGAATACGCAGTATTTT.

This clone was seen just once. This sequence joins TRBV30 and TRBJ1-2; D not resolved. Germline CDR1 and CDR2: GTSNPN and SVGIG (reference sequence). The germline V and J ends were trimmed by 0 bases and 1 base, with 12 bases remaining between them. CDR3 length: 15 residues. CDR3 nucleotide sequence: TGTGCCTGGAGTGTACAACTTGTGGGTAACTATGGCTACACCTTC. It specifies CAWSVQLVGNYGYTF.

The genes are TRBV19 and TRBJ2-3; 13 bases align to TRBD2. After removal of 4 bases from V and 6 bases from J, the junction contained 7 bases not matched to a gene. This CDR3 spans 16 amino acids. Germline lookup yields CDR1 LNHDA and CDR2 SQIVND (reference sequence). CDR3 sequence (DNA): TGTGCCAGTAGTAAACCGGGACTAGCGGGACTTGATACGCAGTATTTT. As protein: CASSKPGLAGLDTQYF.

This chain links TRBV6-5 with TRBJ1-4; TRBD1 aligns across 7 bases. There are 15 residues in the CDR3. Germline V gene lookup returns CDR1 MNHEY and CDR2 SVGAGI. Trimming took 4 bases from V and 8 from J; bases not matched to a gene: 10. The CDR3 region is CASSSWTGREEKLFF. Written as DNA, the CDR3 is TGTGCCAGCAGTTCCTGGACAGGCCGTGAGGAAAAACTGTTTTTT.

The chain employs TRBV25-1 and TRBJ1-1; 9 positions agree with TRBD1. Germline CDR1 and CDR2: MGHDK and SYGVNS. This CDR3 is 18 amino acids long. Trimming took 10 bases from V and 4 from J; bases not matched to a gene: 22. The CDR3 region has the DNA TGTGCCAATGATACAGGGGGCGTGAACCCATCCAGGGGCACTGAAGCTTTCTTT. Protein: CANDTGGVNPSRGTEAFF.

The chain joins TRBV6-2 or TRBV6-3 to TRBJ1-4; D possibly corresponds to TRBD1 (5 bases). This CDR3 comprises 17 residues. V lost 5 bases and J lost 3, with 19 bases in between. The germline V gene has CDR1 MNHEY and CDR2 SVGEGT. CDR3 DNA sequence: TGTGCCAGCAGTAACCTCCGAAGTGGGGCGGCTAATGAAAAACTGTTTTTT. Amino acid sequence: CASSNLRSGAANEKLFF.

This sequence joins TRBV14 and TRBJ2-1; D not resolved. The V end was cut by 0 bases, the J end by 4 bases, with 10 bases between. The CDR3 length is 15 residues. CDR1 SGHDN and CDR2 FVKESK come from the germline V gene. The CDR3 nucleotides are TGTGCCAGCAGCCAAGATCCAGGTAATTACAATGAGCAGTTCTTC. The encoded protein is CASSQDPGNYNEQFF.

This rearrangement joins TRBV24-1 to TRBJ1-1, with D maybe TRBD1 (5 bases). Deletions cut 4 bases from V and 10 bases from J, with 12 bases between. Germline V gene sequence: CDR1 KGHDR, CDR2 SFDVKD. The CDR3 runs 12 residues. CDR3: CATSEGQGPAFF. CDR3 in DNA: TGTGCCACCAGTGAGGGGCAGGGTCCAGCTTTCTTT.

The gene calls are TRBV3-1 (or the pseudogene TRBV3-2) and TRBJ1-2; the D gene is possibly TRBD1 (5 bases). The CDR3 has 15 residues. V lost 5 bases and J lost 2, with 15 bases in between. Germline lookup yields CDR1 LGHDT and CDR2 YNNKEL (reference sequence). This CDR3 reads CASSSRQSLNYGYTF. The CDR3 DNA reads as TGTGCCAGCAGCTCAAGACAGAGCCTAAACTATGGCTACACCTTC.

The chain employs TRBV6-5 and TRBJ2-2; no reliable D call. The CDR3 extends over 12 amino acids. Germline values: CDR1 MNHEY, CDR2 SVGAGI. Trimming stripped 7 bases from V and 1 base from J, with 4 bases between. CDR3 loop: CASNGNTGELFF. CDR3 bases: TGTGCCAGCAACGGGAACACCGGGGAGCTGTTTTTT.

The CDR3 DNA sequence: TGTGCCATTCGACTAGCGGGGGGCTACGAGCAGTACTTC. This encodes CAIRLAGGYEQYF. The rearrangement links TRBV10-3 to TRBJ2-7; 13 bases match TRBD2. V gave up 9 bases and J gave up 3 bases; unmatched junction bases: 2. The V gene's germline CDR1 is ENHRY and CDR2 SYGVKD. CDR3 length: 13 residues.

The chain has TRBV15 and TRBJ2-7, with 12 bases lining up with TRBD1. The CDR3 sequence is 17 residues long. Unmatched junction bases numbered 10, after V lost 0 bases and J lost 7 bases. CDR1 is LNHNV, CDR2 YYDKDF, per germline (reference sequence). CDR3 DNA: TGTGCCACCAGCAGAGAGTTCGCCGGGACAGGGGGCGAAGAGCAGTACTTC. This gives the protein CATSREFAGTGGEEQYF.